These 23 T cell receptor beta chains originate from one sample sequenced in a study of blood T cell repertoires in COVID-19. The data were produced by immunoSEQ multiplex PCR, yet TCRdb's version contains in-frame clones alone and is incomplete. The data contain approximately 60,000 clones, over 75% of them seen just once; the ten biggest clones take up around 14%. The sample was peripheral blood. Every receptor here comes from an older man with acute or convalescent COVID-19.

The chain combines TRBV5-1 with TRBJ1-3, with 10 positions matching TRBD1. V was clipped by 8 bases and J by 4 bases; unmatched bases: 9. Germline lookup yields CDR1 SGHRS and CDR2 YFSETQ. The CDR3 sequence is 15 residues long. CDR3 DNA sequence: TGCGCCAGGACCGTTAGACAGGGGGCGGGAAACACCATATATTTT. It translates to CARTVRQGAGNTIYF.

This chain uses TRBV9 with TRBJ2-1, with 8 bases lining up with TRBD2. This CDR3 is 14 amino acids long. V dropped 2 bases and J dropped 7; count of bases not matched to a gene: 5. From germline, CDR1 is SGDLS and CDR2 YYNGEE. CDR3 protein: CASSVGGAQNEQFF. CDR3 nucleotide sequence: TGTGCCAGCAGCGTCGGGGGGGCCCAGAATGAGCAGTTCTTC.

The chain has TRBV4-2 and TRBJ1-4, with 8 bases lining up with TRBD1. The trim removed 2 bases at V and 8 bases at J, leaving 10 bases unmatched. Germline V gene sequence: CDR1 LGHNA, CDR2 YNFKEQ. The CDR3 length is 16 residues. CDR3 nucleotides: TGTGCCAGCAGCCAAACCTCTGGACAGGGACGCGAAAAACTGTTTTTT. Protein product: CASSQTSGQGREKLFF.

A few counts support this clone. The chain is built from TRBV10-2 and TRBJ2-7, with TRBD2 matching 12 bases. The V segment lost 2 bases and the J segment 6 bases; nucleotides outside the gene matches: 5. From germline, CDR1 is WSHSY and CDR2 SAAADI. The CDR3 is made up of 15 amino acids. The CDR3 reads CASSELTSGGGEQYF. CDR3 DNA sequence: TGCGCCAGCAGTGAGCTGACTAGCGGGGGAGGCGAGCAGTACTTC.

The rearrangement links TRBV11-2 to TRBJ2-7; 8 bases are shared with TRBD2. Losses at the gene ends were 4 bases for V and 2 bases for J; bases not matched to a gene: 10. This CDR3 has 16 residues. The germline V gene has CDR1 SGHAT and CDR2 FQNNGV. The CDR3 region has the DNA TGTGCCAGCAGCTCCCTTAGCGGGGCTGTTACCTACGAGCAGTACTTC. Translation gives CASSSLSGAVTYEQYF.

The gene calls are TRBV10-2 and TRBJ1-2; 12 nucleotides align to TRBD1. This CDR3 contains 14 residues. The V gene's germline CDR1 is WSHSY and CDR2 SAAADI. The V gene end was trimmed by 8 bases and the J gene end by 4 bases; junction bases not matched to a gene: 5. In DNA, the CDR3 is TGCGCCAGCGGGGACAGGGGGCGCGGCTATGGCTACACCTTC. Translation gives CASGDRGRGYGYTF.

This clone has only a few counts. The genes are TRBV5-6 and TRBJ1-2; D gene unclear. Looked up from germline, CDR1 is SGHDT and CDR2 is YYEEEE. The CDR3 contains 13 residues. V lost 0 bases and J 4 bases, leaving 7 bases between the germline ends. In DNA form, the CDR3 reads TGTGCCAGCAGCTTGGGTGGCAGCTATGGCTACACCTTC. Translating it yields CASSLGGSYGYTF.

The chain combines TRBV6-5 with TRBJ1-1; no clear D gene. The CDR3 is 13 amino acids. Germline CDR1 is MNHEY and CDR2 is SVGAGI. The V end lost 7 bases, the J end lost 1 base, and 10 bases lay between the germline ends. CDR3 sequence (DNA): TGTGCCAGCAACCCGGGTACGAACACTGAAGCTTTCTTT. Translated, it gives CASNPGTNTEAFF.

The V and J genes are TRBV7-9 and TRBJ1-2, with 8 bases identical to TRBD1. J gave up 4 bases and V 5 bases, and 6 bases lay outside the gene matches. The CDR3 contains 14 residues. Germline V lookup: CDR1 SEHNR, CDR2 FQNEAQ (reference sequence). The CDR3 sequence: CASSPGQAFYGYTF. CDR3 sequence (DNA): TGTGCCAGCAGCCCGGGACAGGCCTTCTATGGCTACACCTTC.

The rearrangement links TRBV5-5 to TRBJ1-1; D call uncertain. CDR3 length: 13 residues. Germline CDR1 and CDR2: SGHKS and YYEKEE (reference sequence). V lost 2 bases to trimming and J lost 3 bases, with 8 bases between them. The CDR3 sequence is CASSLESYTEAFF. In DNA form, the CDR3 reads TGTGCCAGCAGCTTAGAGTCCTACACTGAAGCTTTCTTT.

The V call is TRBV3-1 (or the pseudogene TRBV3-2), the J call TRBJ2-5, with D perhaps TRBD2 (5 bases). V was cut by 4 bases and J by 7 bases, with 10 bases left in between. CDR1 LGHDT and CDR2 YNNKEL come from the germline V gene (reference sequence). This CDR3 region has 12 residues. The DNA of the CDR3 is TGTGCCAGCAGCCCGGACTGGGGGACCCAGTACTTC. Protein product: CASSPDWGTQYF.

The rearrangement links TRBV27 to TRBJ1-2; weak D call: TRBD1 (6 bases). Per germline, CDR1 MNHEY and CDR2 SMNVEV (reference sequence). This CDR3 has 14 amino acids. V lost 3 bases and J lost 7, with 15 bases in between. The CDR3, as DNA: TGTGCCAGCAGTTTCCCCACAGGGCAGGGTGGCTACACCTTC. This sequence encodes CASSFPTGQGGYTF.

The DNA of the CDR3 is TGCAGCGTTGTCGTAGATATGAACACTGAAGCTTTCTTT. It encodes CSVVVDMNTEAFF. V and J are TRBV29-1 and TRBJ1-1; D is unresolved. The CDR3 spans 13 residues. Germline loops: CDR1 SQVTM, CDR2 ANQGSEA. Trimming pared 4 bases from V and 0 bases from J, leaving 9 bases between.

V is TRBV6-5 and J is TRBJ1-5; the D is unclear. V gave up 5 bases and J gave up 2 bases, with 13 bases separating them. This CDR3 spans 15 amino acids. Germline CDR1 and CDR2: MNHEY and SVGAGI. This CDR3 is CASSTTIAGNQPQHF. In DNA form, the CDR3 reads TGTGCCAGCAGTACTACTATCGCGGGCAATCAGCCCCAGCATTTT.

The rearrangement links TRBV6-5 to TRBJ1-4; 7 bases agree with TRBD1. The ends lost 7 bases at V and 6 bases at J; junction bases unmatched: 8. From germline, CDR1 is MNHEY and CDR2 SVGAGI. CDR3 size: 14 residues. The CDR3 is CASKAGTADEKLFF. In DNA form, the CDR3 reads TGTGCCAGCAAAGCCGGGACAGCAGATGAAAAACTGTTTTTT.

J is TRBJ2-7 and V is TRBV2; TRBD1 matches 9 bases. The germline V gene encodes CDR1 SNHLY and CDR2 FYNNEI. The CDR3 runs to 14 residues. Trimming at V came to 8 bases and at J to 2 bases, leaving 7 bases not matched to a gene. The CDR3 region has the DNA TGTGCCAGCTCCGCGGACAGGGGTGCCTACGAGCAGTACTTC. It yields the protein CASSADRGAYEQYF. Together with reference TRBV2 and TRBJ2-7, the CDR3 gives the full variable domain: EPEVTQTPSHQVTQMGQEVILRCVPISNHLYFYWYRQILGQKVEFLVSFYNNEISEKSEIFDDQFSVERPDGSNFTLKIRSTKLEDSAMYFCASSADRGAYEQYFGPGTRLTVT.

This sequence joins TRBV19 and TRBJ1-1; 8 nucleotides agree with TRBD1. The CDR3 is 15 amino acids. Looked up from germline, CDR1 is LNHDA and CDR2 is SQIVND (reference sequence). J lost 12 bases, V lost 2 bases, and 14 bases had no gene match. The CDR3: CASSISGRTGTVSFF. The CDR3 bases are TGTGCCAGTAGTATAAGCGGGCGGACAGGGACGGTATCTTTCTTT.

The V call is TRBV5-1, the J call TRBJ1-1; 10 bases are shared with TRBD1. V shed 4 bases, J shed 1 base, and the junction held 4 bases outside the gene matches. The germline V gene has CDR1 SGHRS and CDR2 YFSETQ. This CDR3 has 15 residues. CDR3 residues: CASSQRDRGNTEAFF. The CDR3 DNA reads TGCGCCAGCAGCCAGCGGGACAGGGGGAACACTGAAGCTTTCTTT. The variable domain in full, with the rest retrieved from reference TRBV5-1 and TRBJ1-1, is KAGVTQTPRYLIKTRGQQVTLSCSPISGHRSVSWYQQTPGQGLQFLFEYFSETQRNKGNFPGRFSGRQFSNSRSEMNVSTLELGDSALYLCASSQRDRGNTEAFFGQGTRLTVV.

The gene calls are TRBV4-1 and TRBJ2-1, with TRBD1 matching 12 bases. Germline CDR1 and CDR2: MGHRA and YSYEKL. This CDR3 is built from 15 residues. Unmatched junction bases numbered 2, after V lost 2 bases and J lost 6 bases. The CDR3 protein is CASSQWDRGPNEQFF. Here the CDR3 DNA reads TGCGCCAGCAGCCAATGGGACAGGGGGCCCAATGAGCAGTTCTTC.

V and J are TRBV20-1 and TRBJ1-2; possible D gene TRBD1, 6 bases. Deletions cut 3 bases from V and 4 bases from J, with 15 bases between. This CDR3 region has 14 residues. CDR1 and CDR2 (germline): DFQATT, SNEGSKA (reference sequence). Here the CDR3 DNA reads TGCAGTGCTAGTGAGGTCAGGGGAAGCTATGGCTACACCTTC. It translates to CSASEVRGSYGYTF.

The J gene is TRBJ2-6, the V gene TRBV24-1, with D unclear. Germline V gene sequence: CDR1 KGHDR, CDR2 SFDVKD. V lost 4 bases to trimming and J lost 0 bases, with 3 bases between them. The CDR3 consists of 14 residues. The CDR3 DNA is TGTGCCACCAGTGACTCCTCTGGGGCCAACGTCCTGACTTTC. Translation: CATSDSSGANVLTF.

This chain's CDR3 is CASKSGKDTQYF. The CDR3 DNA reads as TGTGCCAGCAAGTCGGGAAAAGATACGCAGTATTTT. The rearrangement uses TRBV6-6 and TRBJ2-3; possible D gene TRBD2, 5 bases. V was shortened by 7 bases and J by 5 bases, with 10 bases between the two germline ends. Germline CDR1 reads MNHNY; CDR2 reads SVGAGI (reference sequence). The CDR3 loop spans 12 amino acids.

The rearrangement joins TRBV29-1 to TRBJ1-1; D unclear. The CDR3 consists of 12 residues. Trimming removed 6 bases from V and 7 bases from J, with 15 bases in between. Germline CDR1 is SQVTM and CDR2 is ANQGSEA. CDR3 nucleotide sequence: TGCAGCGTAAAGCAGGTTCCCGGTGAAGCTTTCTTT. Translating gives CSVKQVPGEAFF.